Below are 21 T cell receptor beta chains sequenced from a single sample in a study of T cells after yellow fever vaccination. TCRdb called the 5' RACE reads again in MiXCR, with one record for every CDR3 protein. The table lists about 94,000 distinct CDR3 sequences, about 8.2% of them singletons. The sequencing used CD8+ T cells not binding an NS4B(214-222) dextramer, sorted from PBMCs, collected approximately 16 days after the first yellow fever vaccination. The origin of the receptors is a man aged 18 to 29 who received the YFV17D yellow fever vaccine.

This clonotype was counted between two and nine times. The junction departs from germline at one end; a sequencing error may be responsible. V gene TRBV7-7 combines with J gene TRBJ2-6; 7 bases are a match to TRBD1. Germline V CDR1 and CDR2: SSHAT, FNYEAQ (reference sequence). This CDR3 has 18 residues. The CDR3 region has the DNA TGTGCTAGCAGCTTACTGACAGGGCTACCCTCTGGGGCCAACGTCCTGACTTTC. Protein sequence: CASSLLTGLPSGANVLTF.

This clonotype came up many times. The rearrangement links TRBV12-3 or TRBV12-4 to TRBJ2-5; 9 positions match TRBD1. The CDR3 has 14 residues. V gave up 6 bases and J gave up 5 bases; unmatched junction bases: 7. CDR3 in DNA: TGTGCCAGCAGCCCAACAGGGGGCCGGGAGACCCAGTACTTC. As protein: CASSPTGGRETQYF.

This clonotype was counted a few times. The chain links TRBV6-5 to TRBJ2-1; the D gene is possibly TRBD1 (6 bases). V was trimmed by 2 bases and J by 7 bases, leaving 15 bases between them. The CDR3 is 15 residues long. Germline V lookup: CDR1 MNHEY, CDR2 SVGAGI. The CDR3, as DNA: TGTGCCAGCAGTTACCTAGCACAGGGTAATAATGAGCAGTTCTTC. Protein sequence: CASSYLAQGNNEQFF.

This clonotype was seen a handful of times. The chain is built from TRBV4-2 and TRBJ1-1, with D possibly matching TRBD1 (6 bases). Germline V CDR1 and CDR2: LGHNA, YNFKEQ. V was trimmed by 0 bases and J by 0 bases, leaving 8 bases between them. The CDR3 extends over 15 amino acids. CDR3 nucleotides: TGTGCCAGCAGCCAAGAGGCAGGGGTGAACACTGAAGCTTTCTTT. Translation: CASSQEAGVNTEAFF.

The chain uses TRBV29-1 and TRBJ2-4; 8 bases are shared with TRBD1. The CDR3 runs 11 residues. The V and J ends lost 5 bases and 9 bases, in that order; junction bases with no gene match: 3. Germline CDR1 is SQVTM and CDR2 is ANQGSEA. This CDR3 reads CSVRQGRIQYF. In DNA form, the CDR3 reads TGCAGCGTTCGACAGGGGCGCATTCAGTACTTC. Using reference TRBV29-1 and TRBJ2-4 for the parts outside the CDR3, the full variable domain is SAVISQKPSRDICQRGTSLTIQCQVDSQVTMMFWYRQQPGQSLTLIATANQGSEATYESGFVIDKFPISRPNLTFSTLTVSNMSPEDSSIYLCSVRQGRIQYFGAGTRLSVL.

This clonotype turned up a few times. The CDR3 bases are TGTGCCAGCAGCTACTCAGGAGATCGTGAGTCACCCCTCCACTTT. It is translated as CASSYSGDRESPLHF. The rearrangement joins TRBV7-9 to TRBJ1-6, with D unclear. This CDR3 comprises 15 residues. V gave up 4 bases and J gave up 10 bases, with 17 bases separating them. Germline CDR1 SEHNR, CDR2 FQNEAQ (reference sequence).

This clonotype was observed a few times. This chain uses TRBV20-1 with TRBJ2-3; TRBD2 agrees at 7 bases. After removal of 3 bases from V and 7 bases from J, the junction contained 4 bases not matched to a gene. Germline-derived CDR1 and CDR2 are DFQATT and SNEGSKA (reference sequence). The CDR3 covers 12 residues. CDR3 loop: CSARDGGNTQYF. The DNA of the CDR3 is TGCAGTGCTAGGGACGGGGGGAATACGCAGTATTTT.

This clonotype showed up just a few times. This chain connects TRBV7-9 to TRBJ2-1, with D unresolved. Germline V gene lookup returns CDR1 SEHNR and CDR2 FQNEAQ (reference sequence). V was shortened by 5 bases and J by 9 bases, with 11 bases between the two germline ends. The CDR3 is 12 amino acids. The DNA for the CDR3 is TGTGCCAGCAGCCGAACCCAAGTTGAGCAGTTCTTC. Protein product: CASSRTQVEQFF.

This chain's CDR3 is CASSDDGGTEAFF. In DNA, the CDR3 is TGTGCCAGCAGTGACGATGGGGGGACTGAAGCTTTCTTT. V is TRBV6-4 and J is TRBJ1-1, with D maybe TRBD1 (5 bases). The CDR3 length is 13 residues. Germline V gives CDR1 MRHNA, CDR2 SNTAGT. Trimming pared 2 bases from V and 5 bases from J, leaving 9 bases between.

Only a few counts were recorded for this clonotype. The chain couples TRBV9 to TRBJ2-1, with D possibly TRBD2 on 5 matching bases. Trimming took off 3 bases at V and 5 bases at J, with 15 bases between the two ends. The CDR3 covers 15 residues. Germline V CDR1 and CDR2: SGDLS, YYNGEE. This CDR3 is CASSDLANFHNEQFF. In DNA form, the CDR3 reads TGTGCCAGCAGCGACCTAGCTAACTTCCACAATGAGCAGTTCTTC.

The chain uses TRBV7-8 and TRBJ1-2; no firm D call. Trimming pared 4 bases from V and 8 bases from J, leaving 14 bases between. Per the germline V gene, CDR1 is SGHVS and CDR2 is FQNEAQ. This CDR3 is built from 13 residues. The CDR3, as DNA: TGTGCCAGCAGCTCAGCCACGGCCGGGGGCTACACCTTC. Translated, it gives CASSSATAGGYTF.

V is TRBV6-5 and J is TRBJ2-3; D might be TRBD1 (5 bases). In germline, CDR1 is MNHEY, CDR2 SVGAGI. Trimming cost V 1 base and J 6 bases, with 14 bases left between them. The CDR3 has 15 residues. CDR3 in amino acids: CASSYLGATQDTQYF. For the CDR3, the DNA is TGTGCCAGCAGTTACTTAGGGGCCACCCAGGATACGCAGTATTTT.

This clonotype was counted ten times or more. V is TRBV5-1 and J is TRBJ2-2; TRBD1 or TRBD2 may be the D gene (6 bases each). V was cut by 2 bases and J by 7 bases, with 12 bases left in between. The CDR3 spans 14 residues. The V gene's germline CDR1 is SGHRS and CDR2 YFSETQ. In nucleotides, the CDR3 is TGCGCCAGCAGCTTCGCAGGGGAGGTCGGGGAGCTGTTTTTT. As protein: CASSFAGEVGELFF. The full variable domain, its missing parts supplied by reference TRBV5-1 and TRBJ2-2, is KAGVTQTPRYLIKTRGQQVTLSCSPISGHRSVSWYQQTPGQGLQFLFEYFSETQRNKGNFPGRFSGRQFSNSRSEMNVSTLELGDSALYLCASSFAGEVGELFFGEGSRLTVL.

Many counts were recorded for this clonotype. The CDR3 DNA reads TGCGCCAGCAGCCAAGATCGGGGCTACGAGCAGTACGTC. The encoded protein is CASSQDRGYEQYV. The chain carries TRBV4-3 and TRBJ2-7; possible D gene TRBD2, 5 bases. There are 13 residues in the CDR3. The germline gives CDR1 LGHNA, CDR2 YSLEER. V shed 0 bases and J shed 3 bases, with 6 bases lying between them.

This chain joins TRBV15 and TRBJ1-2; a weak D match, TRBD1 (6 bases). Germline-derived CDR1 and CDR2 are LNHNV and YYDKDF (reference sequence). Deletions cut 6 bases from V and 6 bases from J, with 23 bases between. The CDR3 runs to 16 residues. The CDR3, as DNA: TGTGCCACCAGAATTATTACGGGGGCGCTTTTTCATGGCTACACCTTC. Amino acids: CATRIITGALFHGYTF.

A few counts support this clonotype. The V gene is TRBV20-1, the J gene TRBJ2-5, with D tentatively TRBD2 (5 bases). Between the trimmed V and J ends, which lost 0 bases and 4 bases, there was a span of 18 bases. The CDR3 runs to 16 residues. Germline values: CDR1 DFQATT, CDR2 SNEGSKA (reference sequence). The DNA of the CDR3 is TGCAGTGCTAGAGATGGCCCCCCACTAGGGCGAGAGACCCAGTACTTC. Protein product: CSARDGPPLGRETQYF.

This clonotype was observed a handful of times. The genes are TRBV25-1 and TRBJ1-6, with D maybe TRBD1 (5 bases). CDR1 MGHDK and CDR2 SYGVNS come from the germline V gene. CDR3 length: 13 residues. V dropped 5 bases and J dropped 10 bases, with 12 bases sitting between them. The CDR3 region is CASSHTQGSPLHF. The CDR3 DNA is TGTGCCAGCAGTCATACGCAGGGCTCACCCCTCCACTTT.

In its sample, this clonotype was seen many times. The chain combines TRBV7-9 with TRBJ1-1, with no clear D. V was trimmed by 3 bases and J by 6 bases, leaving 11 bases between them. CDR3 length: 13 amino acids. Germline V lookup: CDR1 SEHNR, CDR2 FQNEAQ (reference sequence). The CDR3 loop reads CASSFPSVSEAFF. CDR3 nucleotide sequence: TGTGCCAGCAGCTTCCCCAGCGTCTCTGAAGCTTTCTTT.

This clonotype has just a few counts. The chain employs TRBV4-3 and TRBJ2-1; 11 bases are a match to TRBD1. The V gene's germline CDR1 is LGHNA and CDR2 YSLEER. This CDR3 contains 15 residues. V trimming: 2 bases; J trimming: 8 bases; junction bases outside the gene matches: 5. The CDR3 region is CASSQPGQGVYEQFF. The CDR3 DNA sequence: TGCGCCAGCAGCCAACCGGGACAGGGGGTGTATGAGCAGTTCTTC.

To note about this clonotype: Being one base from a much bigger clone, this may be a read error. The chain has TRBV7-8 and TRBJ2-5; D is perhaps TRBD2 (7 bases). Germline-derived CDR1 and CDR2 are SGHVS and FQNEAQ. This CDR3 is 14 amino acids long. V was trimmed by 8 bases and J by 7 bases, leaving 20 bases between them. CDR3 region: CASGLGGGSRTQYF. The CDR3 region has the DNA TGTGCCAGCGGATTAGGGGGGGGAAGTCGGACCCAGTACTTC.

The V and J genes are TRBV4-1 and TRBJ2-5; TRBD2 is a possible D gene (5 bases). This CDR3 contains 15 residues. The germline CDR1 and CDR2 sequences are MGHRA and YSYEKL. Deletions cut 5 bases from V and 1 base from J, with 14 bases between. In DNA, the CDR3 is TGCGCCAGCAGCACCCGGGGTCTGGGCCAAGAGACCCAGTACTTC. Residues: CASSTRGLGQETQYF.